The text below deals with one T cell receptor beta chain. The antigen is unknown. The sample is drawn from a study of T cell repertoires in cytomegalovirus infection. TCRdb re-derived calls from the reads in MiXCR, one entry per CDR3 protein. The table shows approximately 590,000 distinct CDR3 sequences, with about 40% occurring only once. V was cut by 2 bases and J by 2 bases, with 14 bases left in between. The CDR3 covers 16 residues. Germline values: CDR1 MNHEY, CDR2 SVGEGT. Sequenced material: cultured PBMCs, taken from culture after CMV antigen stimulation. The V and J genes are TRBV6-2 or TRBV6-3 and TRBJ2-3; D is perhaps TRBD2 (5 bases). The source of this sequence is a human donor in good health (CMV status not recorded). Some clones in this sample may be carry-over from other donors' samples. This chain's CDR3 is CASSYGLAEPTDTQYF. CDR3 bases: TGTGCCAGCAGTTACGGCCTAGCTGAACCCACAGATACGCAGTATTTT.